Listed below are T cell receptor beta chains from one sample, sequenced in a study of T cells after yellow fever vaccination. TCRdb called the 5' RACE reads again in MiXCR, with one record for every CDR3 protein. The sample shows 310,000 or so distinct CDR3 sequences, around 7% of them seen only once. Sequencing used PBMCs, obtained about 49 days after the first yellow fever vaccination. The receptor source for this set is a man between 18 and 35 years old who received the YFV17D yellow fever vaccine. Both conserved end residues are part of each CDR3. D genes are given only for firm matches. Not every row has a clone size; where given, it reads once, few, many or a size class.

D gene	J gene	V gene	clone size	CDR3 DNA	CDR3 protein
-	TRBJ2-2	TRBV9	few	TGTGCCAGCAGCGTAGACAGGGCCGGGGAGCTGTTTTTT	CASSVDRAGELFF
-	TRBJ2-1	TRBV20-1	-	TGCAGTGTCAGAGGGGGTCTGAGCTCCTACAATGAGCAGTTCTTC	CSVRGGLSSYNEQFF
TRBD1	TRBJ1-1	TRBV4-1	-	TGCGCCAGCAGCCAAGTCCCTAAGGTATTCCGGGACAGCTTGAACACTGAAGCTTTCTTT	CASSQVPKVFRDSLNTEAFF
-	TRBJ1-1	TRBV6-2/TRBV6-3	-	TGTGCCAGCAGTAGTACCTGGTGGGCCGAAGCTTTCTTT	CASSSTWWAEAFF
-	TRBJ2-5	TRBV21-1	-	TGTGCCAGCAGCAAAACTTACAGCCCACGGCGGACCCAGTACTTC	CASSKTYSPRRTQYF
-	TRBJ2-7	TRBV5-1	few	TGCGCCAGCAGCTTGCCGGACGCACCCTACGAGCAGTACTTC	CASSLPDAPYEQYF
TRBD2	TRBJ2-1	TRBV4-1	many	TGCGCCAGCAGCCAAGAACCGGGGGGGTTGAATGAGCAGTTCTTC	CASSQEPGGLNEQFF
-	TRBJ1-5	TRBV5-1	-	TGCGCCAGCAGCTGGGACAGCAATCAGCCCCAGCATTTT	CASSWDSNQPQHF
-	TRBJ2-1	TRBV11-2	many	TGTGCCAGCAGCCCCTCTCTGCGGAGCTCCTACAATGAGCAGTTCTTC	CASSPSLRSSYNEQFF
TRBD1	TRBJ1-6	TRBV12-3/TRBV12-4	-	TGTGCCAGCAGCCCTACGCGGGACAGGCGAAATTCACCCCTCCACTTT	CASSPTRDRRNSPLHF
-	TRBJ2-1	TRBV20-1	-	TGCAGTGTCAGAGAGGATACGGATGAGCAGTTCTTC	CSVREDTDEQFF
TRBD1	TRBJ1-2	TRBV7-2	few	TGTGCCAGCAGCCCAGGGGGCGAAGGCTACACCTTC	CASSPGGEGYTF